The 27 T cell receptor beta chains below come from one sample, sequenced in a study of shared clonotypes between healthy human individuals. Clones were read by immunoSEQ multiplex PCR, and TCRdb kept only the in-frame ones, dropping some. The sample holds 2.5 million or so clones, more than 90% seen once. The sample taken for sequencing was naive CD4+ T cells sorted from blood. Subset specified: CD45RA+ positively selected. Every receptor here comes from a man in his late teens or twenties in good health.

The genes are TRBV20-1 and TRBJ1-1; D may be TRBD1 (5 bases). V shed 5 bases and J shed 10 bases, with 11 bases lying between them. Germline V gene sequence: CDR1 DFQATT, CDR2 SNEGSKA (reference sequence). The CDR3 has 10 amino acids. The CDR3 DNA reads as TGCAGTGCTGCGACAGAATCAGCTTTCTTT. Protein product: CSAATESAFF.

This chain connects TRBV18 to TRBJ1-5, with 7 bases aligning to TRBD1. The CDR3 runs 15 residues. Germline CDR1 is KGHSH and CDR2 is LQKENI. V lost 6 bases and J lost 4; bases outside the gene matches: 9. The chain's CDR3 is CASSEGQRENQPQHF. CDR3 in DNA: TGTGCCAGCTCCGAGGGACAGAGGGAAAATCAGCCCCAGCATTTT.

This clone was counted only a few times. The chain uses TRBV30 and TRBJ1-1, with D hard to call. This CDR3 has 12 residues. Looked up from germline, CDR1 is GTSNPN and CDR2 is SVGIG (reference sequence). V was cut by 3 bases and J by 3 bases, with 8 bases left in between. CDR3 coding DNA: TGTGCCTGGAGGGAAGGGTACACTGAAGCTTTCTTT. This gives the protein CAWREGYTEAFF.

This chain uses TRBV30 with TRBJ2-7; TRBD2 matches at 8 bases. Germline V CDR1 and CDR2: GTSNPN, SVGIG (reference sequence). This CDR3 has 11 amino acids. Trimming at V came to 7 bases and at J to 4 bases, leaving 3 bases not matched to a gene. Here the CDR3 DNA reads TGTGCCTCCTCGGGGGGGTACGAGCAGTACTTC. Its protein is CASSGGYEQYF.

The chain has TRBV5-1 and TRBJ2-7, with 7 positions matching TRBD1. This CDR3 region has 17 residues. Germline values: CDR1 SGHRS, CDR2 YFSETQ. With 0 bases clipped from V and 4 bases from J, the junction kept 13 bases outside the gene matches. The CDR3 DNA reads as TGCGCCAGCAGCTTGGTGGCCACAGGGGTTCTTCCTTACGAGCAGTACTTC. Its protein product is CASSLVATGVLPYEQYF.

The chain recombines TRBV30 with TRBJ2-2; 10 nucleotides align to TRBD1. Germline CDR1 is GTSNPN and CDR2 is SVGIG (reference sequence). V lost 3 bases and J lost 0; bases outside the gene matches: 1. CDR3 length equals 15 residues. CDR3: CAWRGQGSNTGELFF. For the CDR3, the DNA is TGTGCCTGGAGGGGACAGGGGTCGAACACCGGGGAGCTGTTTTTT. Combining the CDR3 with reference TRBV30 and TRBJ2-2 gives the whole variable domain SQTIHQWPATLVQPVGSPLSLECTVEGTSNPNLYWYRQAAGRGLQLLFYSVGIGQISSEVPQNLSASRPQDRQFILSSKKLLLSDSGFYLCAWRGQGSNTGELFFGEGSRLTVL.

The CDR3 bases are TGTGCCAGCACCCACACCGGGGAGCTGTTTTTT. Residues: CASTHTGELFF. V usage is TRBV18 and J usage is TRBJ2-2; D remains unclear. CDR3 length: 11 amino acids. Germline-derived CDR1 and CDR2 are KGHSH and LQKENI. V lost 8 bases, J lost 3 bases, and 4 bases lay in between. Variable domain in full (rest from reference TRBV18 and TRBJ2-2): NAGVMQNPRHLVRRRGQEARLRCSPMKGHSHVYWYRQLPEEGLKFMVYLQKENIIDESGMPKERFSAEFPKEGPSILRIQQVVRGDSAAYFCASTHTGELFFGEGSRLTVL.

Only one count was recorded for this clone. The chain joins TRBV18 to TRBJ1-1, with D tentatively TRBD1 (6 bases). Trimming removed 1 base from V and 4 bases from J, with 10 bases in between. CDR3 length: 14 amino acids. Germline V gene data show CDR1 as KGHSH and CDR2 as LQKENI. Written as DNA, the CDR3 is TGTGCCAGCTCACCACAGGGGGACTCCACTGAAGCTTTCTTT. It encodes CASSPQGDSTEAFF.

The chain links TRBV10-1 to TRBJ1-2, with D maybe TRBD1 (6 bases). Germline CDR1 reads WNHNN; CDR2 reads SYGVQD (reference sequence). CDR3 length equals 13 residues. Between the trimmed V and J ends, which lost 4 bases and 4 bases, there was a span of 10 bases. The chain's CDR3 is CASSGQGTYGYTF. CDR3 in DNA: TGCGCCAGCAGTGGTCAGGGGACCTATGGCTACACCTTC.

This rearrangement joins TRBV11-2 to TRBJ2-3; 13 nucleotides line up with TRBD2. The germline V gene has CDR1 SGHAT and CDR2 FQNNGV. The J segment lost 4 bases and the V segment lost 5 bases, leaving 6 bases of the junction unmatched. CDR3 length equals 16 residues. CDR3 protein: CASSRGTSGIADTQYF. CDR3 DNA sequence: TGTGCCAGCAGCAGGGGGACTAGCGGGATCGCAGATACGCAGTATTTT.

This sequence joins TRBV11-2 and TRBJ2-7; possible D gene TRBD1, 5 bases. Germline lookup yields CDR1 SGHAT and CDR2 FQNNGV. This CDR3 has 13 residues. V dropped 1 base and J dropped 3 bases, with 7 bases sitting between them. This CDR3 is CASSLVRVYEQYF. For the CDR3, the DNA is TGTGCCAGCAGCTTAGTCAGGGTCTACGAGCAGTACTTC.

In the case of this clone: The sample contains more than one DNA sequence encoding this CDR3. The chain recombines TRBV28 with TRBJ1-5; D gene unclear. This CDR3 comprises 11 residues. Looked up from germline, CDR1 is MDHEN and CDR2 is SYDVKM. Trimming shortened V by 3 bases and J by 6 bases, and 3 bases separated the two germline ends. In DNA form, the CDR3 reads TGTGCCAGCAGTTTCGGTCAGCCCCAGCATTTT. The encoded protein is CASSFGQPQHF.

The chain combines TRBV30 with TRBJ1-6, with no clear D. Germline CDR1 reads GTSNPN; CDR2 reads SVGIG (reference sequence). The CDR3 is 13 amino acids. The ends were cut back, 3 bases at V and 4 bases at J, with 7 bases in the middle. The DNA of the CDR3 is TGTGCCTGGAGAGGGCCTTATAATTCACCCCTCCACTTT. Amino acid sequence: CAWRGPYNSPLHF.

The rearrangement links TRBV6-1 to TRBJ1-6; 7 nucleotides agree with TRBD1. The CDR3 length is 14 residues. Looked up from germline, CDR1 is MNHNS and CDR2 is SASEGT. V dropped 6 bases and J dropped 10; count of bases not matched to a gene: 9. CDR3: CASRQDRARSPLHF. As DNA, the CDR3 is TGTGCCAGCAGACAAGACAGGGCGCGCTCACCCCTCCACTTT.

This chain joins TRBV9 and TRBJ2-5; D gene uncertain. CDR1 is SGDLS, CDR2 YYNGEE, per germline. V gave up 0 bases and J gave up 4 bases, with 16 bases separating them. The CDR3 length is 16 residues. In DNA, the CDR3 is TGTGCCAGCAGCGTAGGAGCCGGCCCCGCCCGAGAGACCCAGTACTTC. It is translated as CASSVGAGPARETQYF.

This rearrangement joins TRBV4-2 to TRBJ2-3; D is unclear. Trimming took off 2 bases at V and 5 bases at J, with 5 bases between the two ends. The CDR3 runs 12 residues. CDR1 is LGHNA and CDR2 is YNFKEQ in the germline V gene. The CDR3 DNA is TGTGCCAGCAGCCAAAATTTAGATACGCAGTATTTT. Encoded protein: CASSQNLDTQYF.

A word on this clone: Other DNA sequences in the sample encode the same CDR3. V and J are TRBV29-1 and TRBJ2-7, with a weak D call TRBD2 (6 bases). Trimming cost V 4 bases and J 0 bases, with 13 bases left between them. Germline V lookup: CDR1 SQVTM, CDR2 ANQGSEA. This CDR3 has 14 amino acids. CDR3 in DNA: TGCAGCGTTGCATCTGGGACTGGCTCCTACGAGCAGTACTTC. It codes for CSVASGTGSYEQYF.

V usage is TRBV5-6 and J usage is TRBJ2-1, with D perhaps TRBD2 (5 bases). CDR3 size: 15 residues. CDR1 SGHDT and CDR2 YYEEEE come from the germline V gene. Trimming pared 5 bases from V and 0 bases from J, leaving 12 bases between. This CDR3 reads CASRNRESSYNEQFF. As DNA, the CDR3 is TGTGCCAGCAGAAATCGGGAAAGCTCCTACAATGAGCAGTTCTTC. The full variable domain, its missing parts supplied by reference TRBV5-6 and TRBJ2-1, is DAGVTQSPTHLIKTRGQQVTLRCSPKSGHDTVSWYQQALGQGPQFIFQYYEEEERQRGNFPDRFSGHQFPNYSSELNVNALLLGDSALYLCASRNRESSYNEQFFGPGTRLTVL.

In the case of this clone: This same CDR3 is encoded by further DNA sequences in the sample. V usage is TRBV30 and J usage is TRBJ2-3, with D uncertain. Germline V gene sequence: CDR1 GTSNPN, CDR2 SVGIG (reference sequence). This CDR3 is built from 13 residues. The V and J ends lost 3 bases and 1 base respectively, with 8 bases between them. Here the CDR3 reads CAWRGGGTDTQYF. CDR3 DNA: TGTGCCTGGAGGGGTGGTGGCACAGATACGCAGTATTTT. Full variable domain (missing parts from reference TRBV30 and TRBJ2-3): SQTIHQWPATLVQPVGSPLSLECTVEGTSNPNLYWYRQAAGRGLQLLFYSVGIGQISSEVPQNLSASRPQDRQFILSSKKLLLSDSGFYLCAWRGGGTDTQYFGPGTRLTVL.

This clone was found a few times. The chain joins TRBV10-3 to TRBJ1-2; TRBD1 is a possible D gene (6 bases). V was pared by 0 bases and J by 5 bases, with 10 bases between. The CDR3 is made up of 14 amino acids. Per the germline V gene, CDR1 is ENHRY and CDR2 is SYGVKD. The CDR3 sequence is CAISESTGSYGYTF. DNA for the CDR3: TGTGCCATCAGTGAGTCCACAGGGAGTTATGGCTACACCTTC.

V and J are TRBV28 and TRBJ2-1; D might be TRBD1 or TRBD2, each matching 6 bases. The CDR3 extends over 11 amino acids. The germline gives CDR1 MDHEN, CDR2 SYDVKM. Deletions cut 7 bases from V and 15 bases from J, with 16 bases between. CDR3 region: CASKNGGAGFF. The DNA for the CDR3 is TGTGCCAGCAAGAACGGGGGCGCCGGGTTCTTC.

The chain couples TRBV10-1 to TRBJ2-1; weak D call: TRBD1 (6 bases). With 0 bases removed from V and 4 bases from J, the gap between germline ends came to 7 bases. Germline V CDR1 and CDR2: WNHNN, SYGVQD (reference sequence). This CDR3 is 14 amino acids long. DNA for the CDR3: TGCGCCAGCAGTGAGTCAGGACAGTACAATGAGCAGTTCTTC. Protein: CASSESGQYNEQFF.

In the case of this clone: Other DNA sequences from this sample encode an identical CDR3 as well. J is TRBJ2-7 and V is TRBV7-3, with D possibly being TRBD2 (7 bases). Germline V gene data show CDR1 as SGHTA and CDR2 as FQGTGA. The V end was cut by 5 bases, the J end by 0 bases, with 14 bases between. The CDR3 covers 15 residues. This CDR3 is CASSPGGGSSYEQYF. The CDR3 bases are TGTGCCAGCAGCCCCGGGGGCGGGAGCTCCTACGAGCAGTACTTC. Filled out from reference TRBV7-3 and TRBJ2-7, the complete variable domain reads GAGVSQTPSNKVTEKGKYVELRCDPISGHTALYWYRQSLGQGPEFLIYFQGTGAADDSGLPNDRFFAVRPEGSVSTLKIQRTERGDSAVYLCASSPGGGSSYEQYFGPGTRLTVT.

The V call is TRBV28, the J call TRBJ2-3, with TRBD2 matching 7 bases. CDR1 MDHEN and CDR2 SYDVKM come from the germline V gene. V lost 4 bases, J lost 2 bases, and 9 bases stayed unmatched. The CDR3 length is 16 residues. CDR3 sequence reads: CASSSVGGASTDTQYF. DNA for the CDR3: TGTGCCAGCAGTTCCGTGGGAGGGGCCTCCACAGATACGCAGTATTTT.

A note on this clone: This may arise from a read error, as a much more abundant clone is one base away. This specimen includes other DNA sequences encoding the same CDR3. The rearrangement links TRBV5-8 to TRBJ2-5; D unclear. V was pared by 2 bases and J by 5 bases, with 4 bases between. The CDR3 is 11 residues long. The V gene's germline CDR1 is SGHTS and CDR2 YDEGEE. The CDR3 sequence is CASSFGETQYF. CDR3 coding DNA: TGTGCCAGCAGCTTTGGGGAGACCCAGTACTTC.

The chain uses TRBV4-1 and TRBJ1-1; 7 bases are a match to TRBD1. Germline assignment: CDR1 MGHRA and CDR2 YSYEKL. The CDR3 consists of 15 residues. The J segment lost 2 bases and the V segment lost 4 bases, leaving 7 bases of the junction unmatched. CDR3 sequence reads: CASSLTDRSNTEAFF. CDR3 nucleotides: TGCGCCAGCAGCCTCACGGACAGGTCTAACACTGAAGCTTTCTTT.

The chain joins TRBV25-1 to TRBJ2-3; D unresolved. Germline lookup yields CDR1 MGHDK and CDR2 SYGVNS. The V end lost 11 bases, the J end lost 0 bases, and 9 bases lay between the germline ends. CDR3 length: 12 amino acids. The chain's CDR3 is CAPRLSTDTQYF. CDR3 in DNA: TGTGCCCCCAGGTTGAGCACAGATACGCAGTATTTT.